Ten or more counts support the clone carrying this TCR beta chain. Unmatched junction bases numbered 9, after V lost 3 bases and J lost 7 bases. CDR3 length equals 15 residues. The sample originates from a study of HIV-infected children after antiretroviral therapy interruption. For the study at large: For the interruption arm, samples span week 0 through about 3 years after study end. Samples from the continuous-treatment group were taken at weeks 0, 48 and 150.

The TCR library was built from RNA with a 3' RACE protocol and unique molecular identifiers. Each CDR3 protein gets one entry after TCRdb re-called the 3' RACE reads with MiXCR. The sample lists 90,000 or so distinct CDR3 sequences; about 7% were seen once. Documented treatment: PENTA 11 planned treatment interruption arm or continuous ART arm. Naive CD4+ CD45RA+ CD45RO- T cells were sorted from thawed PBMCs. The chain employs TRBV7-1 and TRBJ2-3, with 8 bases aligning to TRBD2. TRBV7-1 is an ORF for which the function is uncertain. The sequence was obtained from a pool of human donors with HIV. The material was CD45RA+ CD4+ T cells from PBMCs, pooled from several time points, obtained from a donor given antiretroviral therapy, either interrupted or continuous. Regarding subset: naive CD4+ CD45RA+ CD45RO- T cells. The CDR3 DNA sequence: TGTGCCAGCAGCTCCACCGGGACTAGTCCATATACGCAGTATTTT. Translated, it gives CASSSTGTSPYTQYF.